These 9 T cell receptor beta chains were all obtained from the same sample, sequenced in a study of Tregs in tolerant kidney transplant recipients. Libraries were prepared by immunoSEQ multiplex PCR; TCRdb keeps only in-frame clonotypes and omits some of them. The sample holds 46,000 or so clones, 91% seen once. Sequencing was carried out using Tregs from blood. The source of these receptors is a human donor in good health.

The chain couples TRBV15 to TRBJ2-5, with 8 positions matching TRBD1. CDR1 is LNHNV, CDR2 YYDKDF, per germline (reference sequence). Trimming removed 1 base from V and 4 bases from J; junction bases left unmatched: 11. The CDR3 is made up of 17 amino acids. CDR3 amino acids: CATSRGSTGGFLETQYF. In DNA form, the CDR3 reads TGTGCCACCAGCAGAGGGAGTACAGGGGGATTTCTAGAGACCCAGTACTTC. The variable domain in full, with the rest retrieved from reference TRBV15 and TRBJ2-5, is DAMVIQNPRYQVTQFGKPVTLSCSQTLNHNVMYWYQQKSSQAPKLLFHYYDKDFNNEADTPDNFQSRRPNTSFCFLDIRSPGLGDTAMYLCATSRGSTGGFLETQYFGPGTRLLVL.

The chain employs TRBV18 and TRBJ1-1; D is ambiguous. The germline CDR1 and CDR2 sequences are KGHSH and LQKENI. Trimming removed 6 bases from V and 0 bases from J, with 5 bases in between. The CDR3 is 12 residues long. In DNA, the CDR3 is TGTGCCAGCTCCCGGATGAACACTGAAGCTTTCTTT. Protein: CASSRMNTEAFF.

CDR3 in DNA: TGTGCCAGCAGTGGAGGGCTGATGAGGGATAGCAATCAGCCCCAGCATTTT. This sequence encodes CASSGGLMRDSNQPQHF. The chain is built from TRBV6-1 and TRBJ1-5; D unclear. The germline V and J ends were trimmed by 4 bases and 0 bases, with 16 bases remaining between them. The CDR3 extends over 17 amino acids. Germline V lookup: CDR1 MNHNS, CDR2 SASEGT.

The chain employs TRBV9 and TRBJ2-1, with D possibly TRBD2 on 7 matching bases. Trimming took 1 base from V and 7 from J, leaving 18 bases between them. The CDR3 is made up of 16 amino acids. The germline gives CDR1 SGDLS, CDR2 YYNGEE. CDR3 loop: CASSVLGGGPGNEQFF. In nucleotides, the CDR3 is TGTGCCAGCAGCGTATTAGGGGGAGGGCCAGGTAATGAGCAGTTCTTC.

The rearrangement uses TRBV9 and TRBJ2-2; unclear D gene. The CDR3 covers 14 residues. The germline CDR1 and CDR2 sequences are SGDLS and YYNGEE. Trimming cost V 4 bases and J 1 base, with 8 bases left between them. Written as DNA, the CDR3 is TGTGCCAGCAGCCCCAGGCGGAACACCGGGGAGCTGTTTTTT. Its translation: CASSPRRNTGELFF.

V is TRBV11-2 and J is TRBJ2-5; 14 positions agree with TRBD2. The DNA end lines up better with TRBJ2-7; the J call may be wrong. The CDR3 covers 16 residues. The germline gives CDR1 SGHAT, CDR2 FQNNGV. For the CDR3, the DNA is TGTGCCAGCCGCGCCGGGACTAGCGGGAGAGCCTACGAGCAGTACTTC. This translates into CASRAGTSGRAYEQYF.

The V call is TRBV7-3, the J call TRBJ1-6, with D perhaps TRBD1 (6 bases). Trimming stripped 6 bases from V and 6 bases from J, with 12 bases between. This CDR3 is built from 14 residues. CDR1 is SGHTA and CDR2 is FQGTGA in the germline V gene. The CDR3, as DNA: TGTGCCAGCAGGACAGGCATCGTTAATTCACCCCTCCACTTT. Its translation is CASRTGIVNSPLHF.

The chain uses TRBV18 and TRBJ2-7; 8 nucleotides align to TRBD2. The V and J ends lost 3 bases and 6 bases, in that order; junction bases with no gene match: 1. The CDR3 length is 12 residues. The germline gives CDR1 KGHSH, CDR2 LQKENI. This CDR3 is CASSPGLVEQYF. DNA of the CDR3: TGTGCCAGCTCACCGGGACTAGTCGAGCAGTACTTC. Combining the CDR3 with reference TRBV18 and TRBJ2-7 gives the whole variable domain NAGVMQNPRHLVRRRGQEARLRCSPMKGHSHVYWYRQLPEEGLKFMVYLQKENIIDESGMPKERFSAEFPKEGPSILRIQQVVRGDSAAYFCASSPGLVEQYFGPGTRLTVT.

This chain joins TRBV5-1 and TRBJ1-1, with D possibly TRBD1 on 5 matching bases. V dropped 5 bases and J dropped 0 bases, with 8 bases sitting between them. CDR3 length equals 13 residues. Germline V gene lookup returns CDR1 SGHRS and CDR2 YFSETQ. CDR3 in amino acids: CASRGTLNTEAFF. The DNA for the CDR3 is TGCGCCAGCAGAGGGACCTTGAACACTGAAGCTTTCTTT.